The T cell receptor (beta chain) under discussion was sequenced for a study of spatial heterogeneity in lung cancer. Points from the study as a whole: Ubiquitous expanded tumor TCRs showed up in blood more at resection than follow-up.

Time point given: sample taken at primary tumor resection. No cells were sorted before sequencing. The whole RNA sequenced was extracted from tumor, nontumor lung or frozen PBMC. The donors comprised some 70 untreated early-stage non-small cell lung cancer patients. In this sample, this clonotype turned up many times. Its antigen remains unidentified. Every molecule of TCR cDNA had its own unique molecular identifier. TCRdb processed the 5' RACE reads anew with MiXCR; each CDR3 protein has one entry. The repertoire holds about 50,000 distinct CDR3 sequences, 7.5% to 8% seen once, with around 13% in the top ten. The CDR3 is 18 amino acids. V shed 0 bases and J 4 bases; nucleotides not matched to a gene: 13. In germline, CDR1 is SQVTM, CDR2 ANQGSEA.

The sequence was obtained from a female donor with early-stage non-small cell lung cancer. This chain joins TRBV29-1 and TRBJ1-2; TRBD1 matches at 11 bases. The input for sequencing was PBMCs, taken at surgery. This chain's CDR3 is CSVEDRTGGRGYPYGYTF. DNA for the CDR3: TGCAGCGTTGAAGACCGGACAGGGGGCCGGGGCTACCCCTATGGCTACACCTTC.